This T cell receptor (beta chain) was obtained from a study of T cell responses to AZD1222 COVID-19 vaccine. Study observations and caveats: Unmutated variant regions are reportedly targeted by nearly half of spike-specific TCRs. Donors were mostly white British, more females; clonal diversity possibly underestimated. Along spike, vaccine-associated CD4 TCRs were found throughout, with dominance at 160-218 and 743-854.

V lost 4 bases and J 8 bases, leaving 10 bases between the germline ends. Germline V lookup: CDR1 KGHDR, CDR2 SFDVKD. The CDR3 contains 12 residues. In regard to this clone: As yet, its antigen is unknown.

TCRdb's copy holds only in-frame clones and misses some; the assay was immunoSEQ multiplex PCR. The profile shows 140,000 to 150,000 clones, roughly 86% of them singletons. This chain links TRBV24-1 with TRBJ1-2, with D possibly being TRBD1 (5 bases). The origin of this receptor is an adult who received the AZD1222 COVID-19 vaccine. The material was peripheral blood, obtained 28 days after the second AZD1222 dose. The CDR3 protein is CATSEPRGGYTF. DNA for the CDR3: TGTGCCACCAGTGAACCCCGGGGGGGCTACACCTTC.